This T cell receptor beta chain was obtained from a study of CD8 T cells in ankylosing spondylitis. Each CDR3 protein gets one entry after TCRdb re-called the 5' RACE reads with MiXCR. The repertoire holds 250,000 to 350,000 distinct CDR3 sequences, with approximately 8.2% as singletons. Germline V gene lookup returns CDR1 SGDLS and CDR2 YYNGEE. The CDR3 extends over 14 amino acids. Deletions cut 5 bases from V and 6 bases from J, with 15 bases between. Comment on this clonotype: Its matching antigen is unknown.

Study outcomes and limitations: Within matched ankylosing spondylitis synovial fluid, disease-linked clones were reportedly significantly enriched. Disease-linked clones were CD8+ and relatively rare in peripheral blood. A TCR beta motif made of 7 to 9 highly homologous variants seemed typical of ankylosing spondylitis blood.

Specimen: blood, either unsorted or a sorted T cell fraction (not recorded which). The source of this sequence is a male donor with ankylosing spondylitis. The gene calls are TRBV9 and TRBJ2-1; D is unresolved. Written as DNA, the CDR3 is TGTGCCAGCAGTGCCCAACCTACCTCCAATGAGCAGTTCTTC. It is translated as CASSAQPTSNEQFF.